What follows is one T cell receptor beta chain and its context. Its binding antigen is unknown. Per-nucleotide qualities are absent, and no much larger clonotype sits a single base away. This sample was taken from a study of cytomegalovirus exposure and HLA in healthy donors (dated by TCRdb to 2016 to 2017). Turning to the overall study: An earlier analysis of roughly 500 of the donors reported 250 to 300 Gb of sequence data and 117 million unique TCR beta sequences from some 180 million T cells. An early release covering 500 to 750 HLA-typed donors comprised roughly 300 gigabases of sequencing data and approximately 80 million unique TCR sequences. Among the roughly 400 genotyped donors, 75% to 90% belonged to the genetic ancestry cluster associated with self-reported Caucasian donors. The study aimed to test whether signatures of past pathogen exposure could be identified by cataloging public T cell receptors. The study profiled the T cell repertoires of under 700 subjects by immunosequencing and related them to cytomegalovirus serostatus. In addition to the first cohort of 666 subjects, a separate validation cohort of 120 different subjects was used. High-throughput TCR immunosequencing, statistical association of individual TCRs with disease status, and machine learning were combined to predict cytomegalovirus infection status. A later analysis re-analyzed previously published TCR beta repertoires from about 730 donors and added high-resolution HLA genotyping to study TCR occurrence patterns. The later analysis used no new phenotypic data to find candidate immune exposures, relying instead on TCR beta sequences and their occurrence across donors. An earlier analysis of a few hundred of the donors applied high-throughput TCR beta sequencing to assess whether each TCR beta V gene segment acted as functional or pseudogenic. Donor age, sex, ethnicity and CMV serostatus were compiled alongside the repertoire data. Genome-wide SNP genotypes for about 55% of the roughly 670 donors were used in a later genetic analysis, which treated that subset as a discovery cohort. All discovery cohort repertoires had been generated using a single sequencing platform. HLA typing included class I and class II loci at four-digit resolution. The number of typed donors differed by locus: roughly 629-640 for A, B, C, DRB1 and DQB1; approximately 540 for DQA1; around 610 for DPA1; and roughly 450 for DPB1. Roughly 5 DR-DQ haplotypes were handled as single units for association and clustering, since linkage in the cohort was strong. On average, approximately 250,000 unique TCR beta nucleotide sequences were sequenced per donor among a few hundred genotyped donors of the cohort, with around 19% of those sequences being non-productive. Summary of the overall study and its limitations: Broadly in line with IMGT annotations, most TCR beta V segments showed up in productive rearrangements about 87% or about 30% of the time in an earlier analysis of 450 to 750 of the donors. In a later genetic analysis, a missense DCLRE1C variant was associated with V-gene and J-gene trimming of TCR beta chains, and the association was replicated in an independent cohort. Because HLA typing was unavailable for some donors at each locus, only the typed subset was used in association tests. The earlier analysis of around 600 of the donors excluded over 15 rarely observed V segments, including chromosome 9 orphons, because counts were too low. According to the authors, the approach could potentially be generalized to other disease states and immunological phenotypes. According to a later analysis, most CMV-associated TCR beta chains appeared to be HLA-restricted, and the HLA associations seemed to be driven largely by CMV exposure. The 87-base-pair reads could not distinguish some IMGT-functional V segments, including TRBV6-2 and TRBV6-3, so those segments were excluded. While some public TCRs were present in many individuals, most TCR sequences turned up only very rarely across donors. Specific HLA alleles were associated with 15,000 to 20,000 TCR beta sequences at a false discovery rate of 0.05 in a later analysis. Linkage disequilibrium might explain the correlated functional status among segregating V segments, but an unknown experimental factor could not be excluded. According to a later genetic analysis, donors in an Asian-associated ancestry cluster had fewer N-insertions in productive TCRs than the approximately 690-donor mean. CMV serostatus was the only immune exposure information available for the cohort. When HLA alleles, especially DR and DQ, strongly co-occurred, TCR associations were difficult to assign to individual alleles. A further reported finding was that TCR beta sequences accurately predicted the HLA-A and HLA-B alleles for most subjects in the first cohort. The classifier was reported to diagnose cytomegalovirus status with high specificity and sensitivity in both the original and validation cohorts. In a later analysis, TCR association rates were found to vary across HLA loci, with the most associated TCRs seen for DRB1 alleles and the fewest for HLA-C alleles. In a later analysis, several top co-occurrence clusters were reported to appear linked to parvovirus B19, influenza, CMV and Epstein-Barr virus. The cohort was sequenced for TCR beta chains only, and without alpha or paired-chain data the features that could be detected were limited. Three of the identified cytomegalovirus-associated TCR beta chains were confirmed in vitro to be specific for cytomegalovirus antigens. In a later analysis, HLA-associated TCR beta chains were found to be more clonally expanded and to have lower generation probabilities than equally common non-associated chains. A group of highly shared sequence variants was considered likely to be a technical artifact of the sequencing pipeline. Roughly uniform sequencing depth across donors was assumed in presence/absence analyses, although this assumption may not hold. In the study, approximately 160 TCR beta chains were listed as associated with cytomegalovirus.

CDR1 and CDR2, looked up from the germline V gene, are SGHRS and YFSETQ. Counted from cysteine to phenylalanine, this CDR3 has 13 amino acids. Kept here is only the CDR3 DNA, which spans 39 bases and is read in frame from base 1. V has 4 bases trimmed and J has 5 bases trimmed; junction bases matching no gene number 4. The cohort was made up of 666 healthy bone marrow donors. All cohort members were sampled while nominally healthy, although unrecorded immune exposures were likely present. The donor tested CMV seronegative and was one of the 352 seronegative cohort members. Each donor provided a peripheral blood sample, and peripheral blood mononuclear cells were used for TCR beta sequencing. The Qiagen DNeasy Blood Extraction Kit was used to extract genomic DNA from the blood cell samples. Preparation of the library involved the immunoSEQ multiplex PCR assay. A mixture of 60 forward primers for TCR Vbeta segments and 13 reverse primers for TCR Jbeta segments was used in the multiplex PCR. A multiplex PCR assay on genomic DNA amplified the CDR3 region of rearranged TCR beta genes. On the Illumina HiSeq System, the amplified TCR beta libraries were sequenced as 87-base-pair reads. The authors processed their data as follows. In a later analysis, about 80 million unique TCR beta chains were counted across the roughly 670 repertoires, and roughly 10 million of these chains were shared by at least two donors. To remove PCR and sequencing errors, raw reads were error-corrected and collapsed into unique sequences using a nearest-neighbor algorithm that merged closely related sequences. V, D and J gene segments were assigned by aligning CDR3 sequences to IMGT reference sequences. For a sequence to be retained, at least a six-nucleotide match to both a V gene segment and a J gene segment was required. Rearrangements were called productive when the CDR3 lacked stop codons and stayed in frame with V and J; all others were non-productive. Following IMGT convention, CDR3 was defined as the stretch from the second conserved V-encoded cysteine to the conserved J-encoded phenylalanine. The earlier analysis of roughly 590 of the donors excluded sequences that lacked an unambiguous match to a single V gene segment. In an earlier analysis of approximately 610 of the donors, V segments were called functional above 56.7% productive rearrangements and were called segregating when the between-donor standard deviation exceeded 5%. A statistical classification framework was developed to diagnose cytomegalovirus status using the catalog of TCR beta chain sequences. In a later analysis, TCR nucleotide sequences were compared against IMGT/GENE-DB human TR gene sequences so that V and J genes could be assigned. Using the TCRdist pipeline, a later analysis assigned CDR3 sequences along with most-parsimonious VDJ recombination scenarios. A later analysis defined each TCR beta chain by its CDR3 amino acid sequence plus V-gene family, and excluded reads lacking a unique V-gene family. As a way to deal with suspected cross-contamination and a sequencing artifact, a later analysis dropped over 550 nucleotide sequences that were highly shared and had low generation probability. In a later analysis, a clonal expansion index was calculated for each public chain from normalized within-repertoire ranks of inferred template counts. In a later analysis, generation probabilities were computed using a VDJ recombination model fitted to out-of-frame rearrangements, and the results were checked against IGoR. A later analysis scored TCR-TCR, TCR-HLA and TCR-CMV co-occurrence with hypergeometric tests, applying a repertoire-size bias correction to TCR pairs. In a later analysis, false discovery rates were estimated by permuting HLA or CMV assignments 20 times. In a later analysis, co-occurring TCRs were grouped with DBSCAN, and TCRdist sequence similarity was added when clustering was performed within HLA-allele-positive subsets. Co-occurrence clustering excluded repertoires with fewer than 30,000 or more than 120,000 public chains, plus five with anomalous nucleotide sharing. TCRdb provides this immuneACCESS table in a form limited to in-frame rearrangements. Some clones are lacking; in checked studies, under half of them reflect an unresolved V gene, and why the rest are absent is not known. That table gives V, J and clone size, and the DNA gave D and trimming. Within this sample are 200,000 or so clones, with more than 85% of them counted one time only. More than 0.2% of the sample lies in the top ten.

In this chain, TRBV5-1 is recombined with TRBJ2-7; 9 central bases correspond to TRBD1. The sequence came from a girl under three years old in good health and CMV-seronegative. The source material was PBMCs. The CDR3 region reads CASSPGQGDEQYF. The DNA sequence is TGCGCCAGCAGCCCGGGACAGGGCGACGAGCAGTACTTC.